Below are 22 T cell receptor beta chains sequenced from a single sample in a study of blood T cell repertoires in COVID-19. TCRdb keeps only in-frame clones here, not all; method: immunoSEQ multiplex PCR. The sample lists a few hundred thousand clones, roughly 80% occurring once. The sample comprised peripheral blood. These receptors came from a woman in her 70s with acute or convalescent COVID-19.

The rearrangement uses TRBV6-5 and TRBJ1-5; D is perhaps TRBD1 (5 bases). This CDR3 is built from 15 residues. V was trimmed by 7 bases and J by 3 bases, leaving 16 bases between them. From germline, CDR1 is MNHEY and CDR2 SVGAGI. For the CDR3, the DNA is TGTGCCAGCACCCAAGAGGGACTTATCAATCAGCCCCAGCATTTT. Translating gives CASTQEGLINQPQHF.

CDR3 in amino acids: CASSAGTGDAGELFF. The CDR3 DNA is TGTGCCAGCTCAGCGGGGACAGGGGACGCCGGGGAGCTGTTTTTT. This sequence joins TRBV18 and TRBJ2-2; 10 nucleotides agree with TRBD1. Unmatched junction bases numbered 6, after V lost 5 bases and J lost 6 bases. CDR1 is KGHSH and CDR2 is LQKENI in the germline V gene. The CDR3 runs to 15 residues.

V and J are TRBV6-5 and TRBJ2-3, with 8 bases that match TRBD2. The CDR3 length is 14 residues. Trimming at V came to 5 bases and at J to 2 bases, leaving 3 bases not matched to a gene. Germline CDR1 and CDR2: MNHEY and SVGAGI. The CDR3: CASSTSGVTDTQYF. CDR3 bases: TGTGCCAGCAGTACTAGCGGAGTCACAGATACGCAGTATTTT.

The chain employs TRBV5-1 and TRBJ2-3, with 8 nucleotides matching TRBD2. The CDR3 totals 15 residues. J gave up 4 bases and V 4 bases, and 8 bases lay outside the gene matches. Per germline, CDR1 SGHRS and CDR2 YFSETQ. The CDR3 bases are TGCGCCAGCAGCCCTACGGGGGGGCCGGCAGATACGCAGTATTTT. Translation gives CASSPTGGPADTQYF.

The chain has TRBV5-1 and TRBJ2-7, with D possibly matching TRBD1 (6 bases). CDR1 SGHRS and CDR2 YFSETQ come from the germline V gene. The V and J ends lost 5 bases and 0 bases respectively, with 12 bases between them. This CDR3 contains 14 residues. The chain's CDR3 is CASRGRTDSYEQYF. The CDR3 coding sequence is TGCGCCAGCAGGGGCCGGACAGACTCCTACGAGCAGTACTTC.

The V gene is TRBV28, the J gene TRBJ1-1; D is undetermined. Trimming cost V 6 bases and J 3 bases, with 8 bases left between them. The CDR3 loop spans 12 amino acids. Germline V gene lookup returns CDR1 MDHEN and CDR2 SYDVKM. DNA for the CDR3: TGTGCCAGCAGCCGGTTAGACACTGAAGCTTTCTTT. It specifies CASSRLDTEAFF.

The chain couples TRBV6-5 to TRBJ1-1; tentatively, D is TRBD1 (5 bases). Between the trimmed V and J ends, which lost 7 bases and 4 bases, there was a span of 16 bases. The CDR3 contains 14 residues. Germline CDR1 and CDR2: MNHEY and SVGAGI. CDR3 amino acids: CASKMGEAGTEAFF. The CDR3 region has the DNA TGTGCCAGCAAGATGGGGGAGGCGGGCACTGAAGCTTTCTTT.

The chain has TRBV10-3 and TRBJ2-1, with 8 positions matching TRBD1. The CDR3 has 14 residues. J gave up 5 bases and V 5 bases, and 5 bases lay outside the gene matches. The germline V gene encodes CDR1 ENHRY and CDR2 SYGVKD. This CDR3 reads CAISPGGLDNEQFF. CDR3 nucleotide sequence: TGTGCCATCAGTCCAGGGGGCCTTGACAATGAGCAGTTCTTC.

The V call is TRBV29-1, the J call TRBJ2-1; D is uncertain. V lost 0 bases, J lost 7 bases, and 4 bases lay in between. Looked up from germline, CDR1 is SQVTM and CDR2 is ANQGSEA. There are 11 residues in the CDR3. The CDR3 sequence: CSVEETNEQFF. CDR3 nucleotide sequence: TGCAGCGTTGAAGAGACAAATGAGCAGTTCTTC.

The chain is built from TRBV6-5 and TRBJ1-6; 7 bases fit TRBD1. CDR1 and CDR2 from the germline V gene are MNHEY and SVGAGI. V shed 4 bases, J shed 11 bases, and the junction held 11 bases outside the gene matches. CDR3 length: 15 residues. The CDR3 reads CASSSGRGTVAPLHF. CDR3 DNA: TGTGCCAGCAGTTCCGGCAGGGGGACTGTGGCACCCCTCCACTTT.

The CDR3 nucleotides are TGTGCCAGCAGCCTGGCGAGACGGGAGAACACTGAAGCTTTCTTT. The encoded protein is CASSLARRENTEAFF. The V call is TRBV5-6, the J call TRBJ1-1; D is unresolved. Germline lookup yields CDR1 SGHDT and CDR2 YYEEEE. The CDR3 has 15 residues. V shed 4 bases and J shed 1 base, with 14 bases lying between them.

The genes are TRBV11-2 and TRBJ2-7; tentative D call: TRBD1 (6 bases). CDR1 is SGHAT, CDR2 FQNNGV, per germline. Trimming took off 2 bases at V and 0 bases at J, with 8 bases between the two ends. This CDR3 contains 14 residues. The CDR3 loop is CASSLRTVSYEQYV. The CDR3 DNA reads TGTGCCAGCAGCTTAAGGACAGTCTCCTACGAGCAGTACGTC.

The rearrangement uses TRBV6-2 or TRBV6-3 and TRBJ2-3, with D possibly being TRBD1 (6 bases). This CDR3 is built from 14 residues. Trimming took 5 bases from V and 4 from J, leaving 13 bases between them. Germline values: CDR1 MNHEY, CDR2 SVGEGT. The CDR3 region is CASSHMDRPDTQYF. Here the CDR3 DNA reads TGTGCCAGCAGTCACATGGACAGACCAGATACGCAGTATTTT.

This clone showed up just a few times. V usage is TRBV30 and J usage is TRBJ2-2, with 11 bases matching TRBD2. CDR1 GTSNPN and CDR2 SVGIG come from the germline V gene (reference sequence). The CDR3 runs 16 residues. V gave up 3 bases and J gave up 6 bases; unmatched junction bases: 9. In nucleotides, the CDR3 is TGTGCCTGGAGACAACCTAGCGGGGGGCGTTCCGGGGAGCTGTTTTTT. Translation: CAWRQPSGGRSGELFF.

The V call is TRBV7-2, the J call TRBJ2-3; D not resolved. Trimming left V 7 bases short and J 1 base short, with 9 bases between. Germline V gene lookup returns CDR1 SGHTA and CDR2 FQGNSA. This CDR3 has 13 residues. CDR3 loop: CASKLGGTDTQYF. CDR3 sequence (DNA): TGTGCCAGCAAGCTTGGAGGCACAGATACGCAGTATTTT.

Ten or more counts support this clone. The chain links TRBV3-1 (or the pseudogene TRBV3-2) to TRBJ1-2; possibly TRBD1 for D (5 bases). This CDR3 has 14 amino acids. Germline loops: CDR1 LGHDT, CDR2 YNNKEL (reference sequence). V lost 6 bases and J lost 3, with 14 bases in between. CDR3 loop: CASRGGAWDYGYTF. The CDR3 bases are TGTGCCAGCAGGGGAGGGGCCTGGGACTATGGCTACACCTTC.

This sequence joins TRBV15 and TRBJ2-5; possible D gene TRBD2, 7 bases. The CDR3 runs 13 residues. V lost 8 bases to trimming and J lost 4 bases, with 14 bases between them. The germline gives CDR1 LNHNV, CDR2 YYDKDF (reference sequence). The CDR3 loop reads CATGGGGGETQYF. The CDR3 nucleotides are TGTGCCACCGGTGGCGGGGGCGGAGAGACCCAGTACTTC.

V gene TRBV5-1 combines with J gene TRBJ2-3, with 11 positions matching TRBD2. With V trimmed by 3 bases and J by 6 bases, 6 bases remained unmatched. The CDR3 contains 15 residues. Looked up from germline, CDR1 is SGHRS and CDR2 is YFSETQ. The CDR3 reads CASSSMTSGEDTQYF. CDR3 nucleotide sequence: TGCGCCAGCAGCTCGATGACTAGCGGGGAGGATACGCAGTATTTT.

The chain joins TRBV7-2 to TRBJ2-5; weak D call: TRBD1 (5 bases). Germline CDR1 reads SGHTA; CDR2 reads FQGNSA. Trimming took off 1 base at V and 2 bases at J, with 11 bases between the two ends. The CDR3 extends over 15 amino acids. CDR3 sequence reads: CASSLGDREQETQYF. In nucleotides, the CDR3 is TGTGCCAGCAGCTTAGGTGACAGAGAACAAGAGACCCAGTACTTC.

The CDR3 here is CASSLGPGEKLFF. The CDR3 DNA reads TGTGCCAGCAGCCTAGGCCCCGGGGAAAAACTGTTTTTT. V usage is TRBV5-4 and J usage is TRBJ1-4; D not certain. Trimming took off 4 bases at V and 8 bases at J, with 12 bases between the two ends. CDR3 length: 13 amino acids. CDR1 SGHNT and CDR2 YYREEE come from the germline V gene (reference sequence).

DNA for the CDR3: TGTGCCAGCAGTCAGACAGGGGGAAGTTATGGCTACACCTTC. Its protein product is CASSQTGGSYGYTF. The J gene is TRBJ1-2, the V gene TRBV6-5; TRBD1 matches 9 bases. Looked up from germline, CDR1 is MNHEY and CDR2 is SVGAGI. This CDR3 contains 14 residues. Trimming took 5 bases from V and 5 from J; bases not matched to a gene: 6.

This chain uses TRBV5-1 with TRBJ2-3; 8 bases are shared with TRBD2. The V and J ends lost 4 bases and 1 base, in that order; junction bases with no gene match: 5. Germline assignment: CDR1 SGHRS and CDR2 YFSETQ. The length of the CDR3 is 15 residues. Here the CDR3 DNA reads TGCGCCAGCAGCGTTAGCGGGACCCGCACAGATACGCAGTATTTT. Its translation: CASSVSGTRTDTQYF.